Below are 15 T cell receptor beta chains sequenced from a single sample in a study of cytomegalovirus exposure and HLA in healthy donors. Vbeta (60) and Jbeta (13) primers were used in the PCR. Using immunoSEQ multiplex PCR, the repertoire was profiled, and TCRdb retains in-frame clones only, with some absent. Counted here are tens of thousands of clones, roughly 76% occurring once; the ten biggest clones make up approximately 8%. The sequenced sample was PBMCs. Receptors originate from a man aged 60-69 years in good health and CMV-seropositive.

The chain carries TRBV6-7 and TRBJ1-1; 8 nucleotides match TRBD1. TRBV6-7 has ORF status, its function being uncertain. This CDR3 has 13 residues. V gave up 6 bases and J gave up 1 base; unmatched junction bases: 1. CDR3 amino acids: CASRTGANTEAFF. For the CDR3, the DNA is TGTGCCAGCAGGACAGGGGCGAACACTGAAGCTTTCTTT.

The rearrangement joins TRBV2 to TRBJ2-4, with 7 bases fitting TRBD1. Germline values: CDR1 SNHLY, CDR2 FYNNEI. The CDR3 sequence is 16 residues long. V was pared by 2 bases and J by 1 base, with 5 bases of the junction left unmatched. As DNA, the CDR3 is TGTGCCAGCAGTGAAAGTAAGGGGGCCGCCAAAAACATTCAGTACTTC. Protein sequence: CASSESKGAAKNIQYF.

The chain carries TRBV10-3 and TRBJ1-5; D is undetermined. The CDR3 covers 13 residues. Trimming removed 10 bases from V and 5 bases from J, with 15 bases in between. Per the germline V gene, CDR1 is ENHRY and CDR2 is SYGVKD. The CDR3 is CATEEGSDQPQHF. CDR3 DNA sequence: TGTGCCACCGAGGAGGGAAGCGATCAGCCCCAGCATTTT.

Written as DNA, the CDR3 is TGTGCCAGCAGCTTAGTGAGGTCCACAGGGGGCCTAGCTTTCTTT. It is translated as CASSLVRSTGGLAFF. The rearrangement joins TRBV7-8 to TRBJ1-1, with TRBD1 matching over 9 bases. CDR1 and CDR2 (germline): SGHVS, FQNEAQ. V dropped 1 base and J dropped 10; count of bases not matched to a gene: 10. CDR3 size: 15 residues.

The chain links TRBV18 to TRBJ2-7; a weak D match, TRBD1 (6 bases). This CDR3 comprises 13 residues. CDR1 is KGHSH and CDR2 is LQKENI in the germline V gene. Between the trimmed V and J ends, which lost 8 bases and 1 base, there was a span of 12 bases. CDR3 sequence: CASRWGPSYEQYF. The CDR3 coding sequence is TGTGCCAGCCGCTGGGGGCCTTCCTACGAGCAGTACTTC.

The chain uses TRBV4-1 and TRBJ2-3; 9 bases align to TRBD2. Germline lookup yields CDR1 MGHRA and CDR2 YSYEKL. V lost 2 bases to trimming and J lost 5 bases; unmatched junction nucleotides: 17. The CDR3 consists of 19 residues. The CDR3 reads CASSQPWLRQREVGDTQYF. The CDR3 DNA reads TGCGCCAGCAGCCAACCTTGGCTTCGGCAGCGGGAGGTTGGAGATACGCAGTATTTT.

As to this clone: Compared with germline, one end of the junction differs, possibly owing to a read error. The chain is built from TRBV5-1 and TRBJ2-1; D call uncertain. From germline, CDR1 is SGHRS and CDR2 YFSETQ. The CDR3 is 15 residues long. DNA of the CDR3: TGTGCCAGCAGCTTGGATCCCCGGCCAGCGAGTGAGCAGTTCTTC. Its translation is CASSLDPRPASEQFF.

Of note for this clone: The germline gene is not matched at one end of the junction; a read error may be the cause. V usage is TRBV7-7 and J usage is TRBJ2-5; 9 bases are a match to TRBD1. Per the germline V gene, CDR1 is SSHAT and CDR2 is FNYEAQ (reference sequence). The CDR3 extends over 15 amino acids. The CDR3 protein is CASSPRQGGEETQYF. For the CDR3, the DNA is TGTGCTAGCAGCCCAAGACAGGGGGGGGAAGAGACCCAGTACTTC.

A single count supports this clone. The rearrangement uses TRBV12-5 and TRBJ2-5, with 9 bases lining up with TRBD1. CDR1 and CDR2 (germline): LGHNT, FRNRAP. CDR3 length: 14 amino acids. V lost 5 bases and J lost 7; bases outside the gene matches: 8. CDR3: CASGSGQGRGTQYF. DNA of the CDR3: TGTGCTAGTGGTAGCGGACAGGGGAGGGGGACCCAGTACTTC.

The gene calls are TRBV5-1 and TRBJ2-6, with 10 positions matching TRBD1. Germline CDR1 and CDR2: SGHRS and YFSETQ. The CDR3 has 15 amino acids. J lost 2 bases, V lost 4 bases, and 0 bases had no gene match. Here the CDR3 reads CASSGTGAGANVLTF. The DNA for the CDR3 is TGCGCCAGCAGCGGGACAGGGGCTGGGGCCAACGTCCTGACTTTC.

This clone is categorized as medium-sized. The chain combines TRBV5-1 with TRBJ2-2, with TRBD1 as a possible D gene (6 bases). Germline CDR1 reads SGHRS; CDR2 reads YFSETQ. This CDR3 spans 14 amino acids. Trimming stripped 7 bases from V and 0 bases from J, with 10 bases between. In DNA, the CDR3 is TGCGCCAGCTTTCGGACAGCGAACACCGGGGAGCTGTTTTTT. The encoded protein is CASFRTANTGELFF.

DNA for the CDR3: TGTGCCAGTAGTCGGACAGGGGGCGGAAACACCATATATTTT. Translated, it gives CASSRTGGGNTIYF. The chain combines TRBV19 with TRBJ1-3; 11 bases map to TRBD1. Germline loops: CDR1 LNHDA, CDR2 SQIVND (reference sequence). This CDR3 has 14 residues. V gave up 5 bases and J gave up 4 bases; unmatched junction bases: 1.

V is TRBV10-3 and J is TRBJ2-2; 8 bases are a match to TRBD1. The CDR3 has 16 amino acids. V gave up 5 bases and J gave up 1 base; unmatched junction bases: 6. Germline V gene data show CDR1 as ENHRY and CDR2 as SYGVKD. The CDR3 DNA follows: TGTGCCATCAGTACCTACAGGGGGATGAACACCGGGGAGCTGTTTTTT. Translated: CAISTYRGMNTGELFF.

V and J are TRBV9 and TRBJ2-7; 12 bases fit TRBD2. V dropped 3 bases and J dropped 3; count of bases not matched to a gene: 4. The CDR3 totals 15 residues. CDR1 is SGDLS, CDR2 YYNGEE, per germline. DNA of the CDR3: TGTGCCAGCAGCGCGGGACTAGCGGGCGTCTACGAGCAGTACTTC. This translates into CASSAGLAGVYEQYF.

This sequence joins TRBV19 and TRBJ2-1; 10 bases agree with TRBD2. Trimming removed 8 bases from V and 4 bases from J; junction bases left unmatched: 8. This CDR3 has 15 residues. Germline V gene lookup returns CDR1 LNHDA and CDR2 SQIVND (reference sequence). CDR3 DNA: TGTGCCAGTTCCAGGGGGACTAGCGAATACAATGAGCAGTTCTTC. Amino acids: CASSRGTSEYNEQFF. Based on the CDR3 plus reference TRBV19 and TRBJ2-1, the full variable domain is DGGITQSPKYLFRKEGQNVTLSCEQNLNHDAMYWYRQDPGQGLRLIYYSQIVNDFQKGDIAEGYSVSREKKESFPLTVTSAQKNPTAFYLCASSRGTSEYNEQFFGPGTRLTVL.